This TCR beta chain was recorded in a study of beta chain features in type 1 diabetes. Of note for this clone: The antigen is not known.

General study findings and limits: In cDNA sequencing, cells with high TCR expression could be over-represented.

The CDR3 has 13 residues. Trimming took 5 bases from V and 3 from J, leaving 8 bases between them. CDR1 LNHDA and CDR2 SQIVND come from the germline V gene (reference sequence). What was sequenced were expressed TCRB transcripts, since all of the isolated RNA had been reverse transcribed. Generated by immunoSEQ multiplex PCR, the TCRdb table keeps only in-frame clones and is missing some. The sample holds 850,000 to 900,000 clones, roughly a sixth seen once. The sequence derives from a woman aged 18-29 years in good health. V gene TRBV19 combines with J gene TRBJ2-1; D is perhaps TRBD1 (6 bases). The sample consisted of naive CD4+ T cells from blood. CDR3 bases: TGTGCCAGTAGTGGGGGCAGCTACAATGAGCAGTTCTTC. It translates to CASSGGSYNEQFF.